This TCR beta chain was found in a study of human T cells and chemical hapten exposure. TCRdb itself ran the RACE reads through MiXCR, one entry per CDR3 protein. Altogether 80,000 to 100,000 distinct CDR3 sequences are present, roughly a quarter being singletons, with the ten largest covering about a tenth. Germline V gives CDR1 SGHRS, CDR2 YFSETQ. V was trimmed by 3 bases and J by 6 bases, leaving 22 bases between them. The CDR3 is 17 amino acids. Documented time point: patch test 3, about 24 weeks after DPC sensitization. Treatment defined: therapeutic diphenylcyclopropenone sensitization with weekly scalp DPC. Alopecia patients, 18 to 70 years old and DPC-suitable, served as donors.

The chain has TRBV5-1 and TRBJ2-1; possibly TRBD2 for D (6 bases). The sequence came from a man aged 40-49 years with alopecia areata. Some clones in this sample may be carry-over from other donors' samples. Sequences were derived from whole blood, sampled in connection with sensitization to the hapten diphenylcyclopropenone (DPC). The CDR3 DNA is TGCGCCAGCAGCTCTCCCCGCAACGGGGACGGGGGCAATGAGCAGTTCTTC. Its translation is CASSSPRNGDGGNEQFF. The variable domain in full, with the rest retrieved from reference TRBV5-1 and TRBJ2-1, is KAGVTQTPRYLIKTRGQQVTLSCSPISGHRSVSWYQQTPGQGLQFLFEYFSETQRNKGNFPGRFSGRQFSNSRSEMNVSTLELGDSALYLCASSSPRNGDGGNEQFFGPGTRLTVL.